This T cell receptor (beta chain) was sequenced for a study of T cell changes during pregnancy in multiple sclerosis. Sequenced by immunoSEQ multiplex PCR; TCRdb stores in-frame clones only, minus some. The sample consists of more than 85,000 clones, about 94% of them appearing once. Trimming pared 1 base from V and 2 bases from J, leaving 9 bases between. The germline gives CDR1 SGHTA, CDR2 FQGNSA. The CDR3 totals 15 residues. This clone was detected only once. The clonotype comes from a female donor with multiple sclerosis, enrolled in a pregnancy study. The sample in question was peripheral blood, obtained before pregnancy. The chain uses TRBV7-2 and TRBJ1-5; TRBD1 is a possible D gene (5 bases). DNA for the CDR3: TGTGCCAGCAGCTTAGAGCGACAGCGCAATCAGCCCCAGCATTTT. This sequence encodes CASSLERQRNQPQHF.